Following are 20 T cell receptor beta chains from one sample sequenced in a study of OX40 agonist ivuxolimab in advanced cancers. TCRdb keeps only in-frame clones here, not all; method: immunoSEQ multiplex PCR. Of tens of thousands of clones listed, approximately 91% are singletons. The input for sequencing was CD4+ or CD8+ T cells sorted from blood, taken in a trial of the OX40 agonist ivuxolimab. The receptors stem from an adult with an advanced solid tumor such as melanoma, head and neck, liver or kidney cancer.

This rearrangement joins TRBV18 to TRBJ2-1; D tentatively reads TRBD1 or TRBD2 (6 bases each). Germline assignment: CDR1 KGHSH and CDR2 LQKENI. The CDR3 runs 16 residues. Trimming cost V 0 bases and J 1 base, with 10 bases left between them. CDR3: CASSPPPGASYNEQFF. The CDR3 DNA sequence: TGTGCCAGCTCACCACCACCGGGGGCTTCCTACAATGAGCAGTTCTTC.

The V gene is TRBV28, the J gene TRBJ1-3, with TRBD1 as a possible D gene (6 bases). This CDR3 has 17 residues. Germline CDR1 MDHEN, CDR2 SYDVKM. Trimming cost V 5 bases and J 2 bases, with 19 bases left between them. The chain's CDR3 is CASSPLYREATGNTIYF. Written as DNA, the CDR3 is TGTGCCAGCAGTCCACTCTACAGGGAGGCAACTGGAAACACCATATATTTT.

This clone was observed a few times. The chain has TRBV5-5 and TRBJ1-6; D unresolved. The CDR3 is 13 residues long. Germline values: CDR1 SGHKS, CDR2 YYEKEE (reference sequence). Trimming removed 2 bases from V and 7 bases from J, with 7 bases in between. This chain's CDR3 is CASSFAENSPLHF. The CDR3 DNA is TGTGCCAGCAGCTTTGCGGAGAATTCACCCCTCCACTTT.

This chain connects TRBV7-9 to TRBJ2-2; 7 positions match TRBD2. The CDR3 runs to 16 residues. Germline V gene data show CDR1 as SEHNR and CDR2 as FQNEAQ (reference sequence). V was pared by 3 bases and J by 3 bases, with 7 bases of the junction left unmatched. CDR3 amino acids: CASSFFLAVHTGELFF. CDR3 in DNA: TGTGCCAGCAGCTTTTTTCTAGCGGTACACACCGGGGAGCTGTTTTTT.

The rearrangement uses TRBV7-3 and TRBJ2-3; possibly TRBD2 for D (6 bases). V lost 1 base, J lost 1 base, and 9 bases lay in between. The CDR3 length is 15 residues. CDR1 and CDR2 from the germline V gene are SGHTA and FQGTGA. CDR3 in amino acids: CASSLSGERTDTQYF. As DNA, the CDR3 is TGTGCCAGCAGCTTAAGCGGGGAGCGCACAGATACGCAGTATTTT. Together with reference TRBV7-3 and TRBJ2-3, the CDR3 gives the full variable domain: GAGVSQTPSNKVTEKGKYVELRCDPISGHTALYWYRQSLGQGPEFLIYFQGTGAADDSGLPNDRFFAVRPEGSVSTLKIQRTERGDSAVYLCASSLSGERTDTQYFGPGTRLTVL.

The rearrangement links TRBV19 to TRBJ2-3; 10 nucleotides match TRBD2. V trimming: 3 bases; J trimming: 6 bases; junction bases outside the gene matches: 6. Germline values: CDR1 LNHDA, CDR2 SQIVND (reference sequence). The CDR3 loop spans 15 amino acids. CDR3 sequence (DNA): TGTGCCAGTAGTATCCTCAGCGGGGGGGCCGATACGCAGTATTTT. This encodes CASSILSGGADTQYF.

This chain joins TRBV9 and TRBJ2-7, with D unclear. V dropped 0 bases and J dropped 2 bases, with 9 bases sitting between them. CDR1 is SGDLS, CDR2 YYNGEE, per germline. This CDR3 comprises 14 residues. CDR3: CASSVEGSTYEQYF. CDR3 bases: TGTGCCAGCAGCGTAGAGGGCTCTACCTACGAGCAGTACTTC.

This chain links TRBV21-1 with TRBJ2-5; the D segment call TRBD1 is taken from the table without a DNA check. TRBV21-1 has pseudogene status. The CDR3 has 19 residues. Here the CDR3 reads CASSKREGGHFLNQETQYF. CDR3 bases: TGTGCCAGCAGCAAAAGGGAAGGGGGCCATTTCCTGAACCAAGAGACCCAGTACTTC.

The chain employs TRBV27 and TRBJ1-5; TRBD1 is a possible D gene (6 bases). V was pared by 3 bases and J by 2 bases, with 14 bases between. Germline CDR1 reads MNHEY; CDR2 reads SMNVEV (reference sequence). The CDR3 contains 16 residues. CDR3 region: CASSFLGGLGNQPQHF. The CDR3 DNA reads as TGTGCCAGCAGTTTCCTAGGGGGGCTAGGCAATCAGCCCCAGCATTTT.

V is TRBV7-3 and J is TRBJ2-2; no definite D call. The V gene lost 1 base and the J gene lost 6 bases, with 6 bases spanning the gap. Germline V gives CDR1 SGHTA, CDR2 FQGTGA. This CDR3 spans 13 amino acids. CDR3 protein: CASSLKVPGELFF. In nucleotides, the CDR3 is TGTGCCAGCAGCTTAAAAGTCCCCGGGGAGCTGTTTTTT.

This clone came up once. The chain uses TRBV30 and TRBJ2-7; 7 nucleotides align to TRBD1. CDR1 and CDR2 (germline): GTSNPN, SVGIG (reference sequence). With 6 bases clipped from V and 0 bases from J, the junction kept 14 bases outside the gene matches. The CDR3 runs 16 residues. The CDR3 DNA sequence: TGTGCCTGCCGGGACAGCCTGATGGGAGCCTCCTACGAGCAGTACTTC. This sequence encodes CACRDSLMGASYEQYF.

The V and J genes are TRBV6-7 and TRBJ1-1; D is undetermined. TRBV6-7 is an open reading frame, and its role is uncertain. Trimming shortened V by 5 bases and J by 1 base, and 11 bases separated the two germline ends. There are 14 residues in the CDR3. The CDR3 sequence: CASSGRSQNTEAFF. CDR3 nucleotides: TGTGCCAGCAGTGGGAGGTCTCAGAACACTGAAGCTTTCTTT.

The chain uses TRBV13 and TRBJ2-3; 9 bases agree with TRBD2. Trimming removed 2 bases from V and 6 bases from J; junction bases left unmatched: 12. CDR1 is PRHDT and CDR2 is FYEKMQ in the germline V gene (reference sequence). CDR3 size: 17 residues. CDR3 residues: CASSLIEESGGLDTQYF. The CDR3 DNA reads as TGTGCCAGCAGCTTAATAGAGGAGAGCGGGGGGTTGGATACGCAGTATTTT.

This clone has only one observation. The V call is TRBV7-3, the J call TRBJ2-7; 9 bases line up with TRBD2. Germline values: CDR1 SGHTA, CDR2 FQGTGA. CDR3 size: 16 residues. V lost 4 bases, J lost 6 bases, and 13 bases stayed unmatched. CDR3 residues: CASSSSGLAYSSEQYF. The CDR3 DNA is TGTGCCAGCAGCTCGAGCGGACTAGCGTATTCCAGCGAGCAGTACTTC. The full variable domain, completed using reference TRBV7-3 and TRBJ2-7, is GAGVSQTPSNKVTEKGKYVELRCDPISGHTALYWYRQSLGQGPEFLIYFQGTGAADDSGLPNDRFFAVRPEGSVSTLKIQRTERGDSAVYLCASSSSGLAYSSEQYFGPGTRLTVT.

This clone was recorded a few times. The V call is TRBV10-3, the J call TRBJ1-5; D not resolved. The V end lost 10 bases, the J end lost 11 bases, and 12 bases lay between the germline ends. The germline V gene encodes CDR1 ENHRY and CDR2 SYGVKD. The CDR3 contains 10 residues. CDR3 protein: CATAPASQHF. The DNA for the CDR3 is TGTGCCACCGCGCCTGCTTCCCAGCATTTT.

The gene calls are TRBV4-3 and TRBJ2-1; D is unresolved. Germline values: CDR1 LGHNA, CDR2 YSLEER. CDR3 length equals 16 residues. Between the trimmed V and J ends, which lost 5 bases and 3 bases, there was a span of 17 bases. CDR3 protein: CASSTSRMGFYNEQFF. Here the CDR3 DNA reads TGCGCCAGCAGCACCTCAAGGATGGGATTCTACAATGAGCAGTTCTTC.

V is TRBV6-5 and J is TRBJ2-3, with D possibly matching TRBD2 (6 bases). Trimming took 2 bases from V and 5 from J, leaving 14 bases between them. Germline CDR1 MNHEY, CDR2 SVGAGI. The CDR3 has 15 residues. CDR3 bases: TGTGCCAGCAGTTACGTAGCGGCGGCGGGAGATACGCAGTATTTT. As protein: CASSYVAAAGDTQYF.

The rearrangement uses TRBV10-3 and TRBJ1-1; D unclear. V was clipped by 2 bases and J by 1 base, with 14 bases between them. The CDR3 has 16 residues. CDR1 is ENHRY, CDR2 SYGVKD, per germline. The CDR3 nucleotides read TGTGCCATCAGTGAGGTAGGTGCCAGAGAGAACACTGAAGCTTTCTTT. Protein product: CAISEVGARENTEAFF.

CDR3 sequence reads: CASSLTGAYEQYF. CDR3 in DNA: TGCGCCAGCAGCTTAACAGGGGCCTACGAGCAGTACTTC. The rearrangement joins TRBV5-1 to TRBJ2-7, with 7 positions matching TRBD1. Trimming removed 2 bases from V and 2 bases from J; junction bases left unmatched: 1. Germline CDR1 is SGHRS and CDR2 is YFSETQ. The CDR3 extends over 13 amino acids. Full variable domain (missing parts from reference TRBV5-1 and TRBJ2-7): KAGVTQTPRYLIKTRGQQVTLSCSPISGHRSVSWYQQTPGQGLQFLFEYFSETQRNKGNFPGRFSGRQFSNSRSEMNVSTLELGDSALYLCASSLTGAYEQYFGPGTRLTVT.

This chain connects TRBV7-3 to TRBJ2-3; D might be TRBD1 (5 bases). There are 16 residues in the CDR3. V lost 2 bases and J lost 1, with 13 bases in between. Germline CDR1 reads SGHTA; CDR2 reads FQGTGA. As DNA, the CDR3 is TGTGCCAGCAGCTTAGGTGTCAGGGTGGGCACAGATACGCAGTATTTT. It encodes CASSLGVRVGTDTQYF.